What follows is one TCR beta chain and its context. Antigen unknown. This record belongs to a study of sequential checkpoint blockade in melanoma. At the level of the study: After nivolumab or ipilimumab alone, roughly 20 patients had week-13 rebiopsies. Study-level points and caveats: PD-L1 staining and CD8+ counts, not mutational load, tracked tumor T-cell clonality.

V was pared by 5 bases and J by 6 bases, with 11 bases between. CDR3 size: 12 residues. CDR1 is KGHSH and CDR2 is LQKENI in the germline V gene. Treatment in this sample: randomized to nivolumab then ipilimumab (arm A) or the reverse (arm B). Libraries were prepared by immunoSEQ multiplex PCR; TCRdb keeps only in-frame clonotypes and omits some of them. The repertoire includes about 37,000 clones, 30% to 40% of them detected once, and about 1.5% sits in the top ten. This TCR came from a human donor with melanoma. This rearrangement joins TRBV18 to TRBJ2-7; perhaps TRBD2 as D (5 bases). Sequencing was performed on tumor tissue (inferred from file names), taken from a patient given nivolumab and ipilimumab in sequence. This CDR3 reads CASSMPGSEQYF. CDR3 nucleotide sequence: TGTGCCAGCTCAATGCCGGGGAGCGAGCAGTACTTC.